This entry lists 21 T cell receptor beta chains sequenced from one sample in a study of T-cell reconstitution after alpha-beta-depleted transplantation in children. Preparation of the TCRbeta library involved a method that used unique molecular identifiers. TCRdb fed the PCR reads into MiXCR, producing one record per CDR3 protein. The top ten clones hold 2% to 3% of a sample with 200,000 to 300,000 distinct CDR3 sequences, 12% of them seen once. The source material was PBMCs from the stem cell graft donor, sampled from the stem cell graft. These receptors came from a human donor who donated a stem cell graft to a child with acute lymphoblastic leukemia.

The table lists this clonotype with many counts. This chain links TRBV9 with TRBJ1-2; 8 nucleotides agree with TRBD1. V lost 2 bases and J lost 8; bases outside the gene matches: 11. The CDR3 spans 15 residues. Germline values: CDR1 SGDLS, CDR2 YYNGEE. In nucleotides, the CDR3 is TGTGCCAGCAGCGTGGAAGGACAGGGAGTCCGGGGCTACACCTTC. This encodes CASSVEGQGVRGYTF.

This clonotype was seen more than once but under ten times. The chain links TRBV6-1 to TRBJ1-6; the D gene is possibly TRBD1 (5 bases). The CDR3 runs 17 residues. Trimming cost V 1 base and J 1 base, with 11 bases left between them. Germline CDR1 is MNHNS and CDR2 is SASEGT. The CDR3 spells CASSEGQGRSYNSPLHF. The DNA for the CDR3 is TGTGCCAGCAGTGAAGGTCAGGGACGATCCTATAATTCACCCCTCCACTTT.

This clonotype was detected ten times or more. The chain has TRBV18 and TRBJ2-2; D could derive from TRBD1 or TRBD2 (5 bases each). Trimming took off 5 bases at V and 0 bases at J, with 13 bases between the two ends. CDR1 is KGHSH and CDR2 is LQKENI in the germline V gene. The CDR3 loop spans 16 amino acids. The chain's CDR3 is CASSDIGTANTGELFF. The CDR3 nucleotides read TGTGCCAGCTCAGATATCGGGACGGCGAACACCGGGGAGCTGTTTTTT.

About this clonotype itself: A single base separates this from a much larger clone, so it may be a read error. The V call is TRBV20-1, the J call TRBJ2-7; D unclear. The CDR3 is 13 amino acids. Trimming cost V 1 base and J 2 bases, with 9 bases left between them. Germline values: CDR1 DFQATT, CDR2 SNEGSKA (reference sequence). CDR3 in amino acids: CSARVAGTYEQYF. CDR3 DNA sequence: TGCAGTGCTAGAGTGGCAGGAACCTACGAGCAGTACTTC.

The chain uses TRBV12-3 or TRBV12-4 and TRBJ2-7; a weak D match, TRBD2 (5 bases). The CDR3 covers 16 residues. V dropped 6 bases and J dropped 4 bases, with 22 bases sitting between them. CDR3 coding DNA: TGTGCCAGCAGCACTCTCAGGACTTTAGATTATTACGAGCAGTACTTC. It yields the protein CASSTLRTLDYYEQYF.

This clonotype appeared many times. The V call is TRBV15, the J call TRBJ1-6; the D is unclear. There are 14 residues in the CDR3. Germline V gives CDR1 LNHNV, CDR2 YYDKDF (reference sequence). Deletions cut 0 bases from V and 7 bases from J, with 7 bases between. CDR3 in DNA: TGTGCCACCAGCAGAGATACGGGGAATTCACCCCTCCACTTT. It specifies CATSRDTGNSPLHF.

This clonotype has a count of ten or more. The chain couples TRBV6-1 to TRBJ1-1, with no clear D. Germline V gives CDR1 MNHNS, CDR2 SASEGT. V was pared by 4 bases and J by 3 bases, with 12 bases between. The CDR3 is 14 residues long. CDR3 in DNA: TGTGCCAGCAGTGCCCGAATCCTGGACACTGAAGCTTTCTTT. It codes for CASSARILDTEAFF.

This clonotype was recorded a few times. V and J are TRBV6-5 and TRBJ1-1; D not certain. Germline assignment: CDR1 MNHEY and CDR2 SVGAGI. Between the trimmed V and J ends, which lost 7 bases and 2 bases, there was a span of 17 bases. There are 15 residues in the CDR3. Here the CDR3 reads CASTSWTDLNTEAFF. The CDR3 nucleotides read TGTGCCAGCACTTCTTGGACGGACCTAAACACTGAAGCTTTCTTT.

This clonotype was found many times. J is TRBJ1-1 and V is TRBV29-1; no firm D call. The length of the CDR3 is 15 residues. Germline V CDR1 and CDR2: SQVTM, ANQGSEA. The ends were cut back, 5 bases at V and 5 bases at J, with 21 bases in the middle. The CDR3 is CSVTPQDTQGTEAFF. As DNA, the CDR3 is TGCAGCGTTACCCCGCAAGACACCCAAGGGACTGAAGCTTTCTTT.

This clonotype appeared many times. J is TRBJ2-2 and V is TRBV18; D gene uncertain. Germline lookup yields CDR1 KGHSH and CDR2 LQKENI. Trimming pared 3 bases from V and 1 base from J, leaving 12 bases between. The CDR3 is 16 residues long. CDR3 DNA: TGTGCCAGCTCACCTTTCGTTCGGAAGAACACCGGGGAGCTGTTTTTT. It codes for CASSPFVRKNTGELFF.

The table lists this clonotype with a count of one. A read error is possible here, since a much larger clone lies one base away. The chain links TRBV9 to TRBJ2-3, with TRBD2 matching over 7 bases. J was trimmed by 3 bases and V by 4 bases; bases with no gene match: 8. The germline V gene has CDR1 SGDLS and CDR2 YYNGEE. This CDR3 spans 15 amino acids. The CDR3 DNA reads TGTGCCAGCAGCCCCGTTCTGGGAGGGACAGATACGCAGTATTTT. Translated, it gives CASSPVLGGTDTQYF. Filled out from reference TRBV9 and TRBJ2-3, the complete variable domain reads DSGVTQTPKHLITATGQRVTLRCSPRSGDLSVYWYQQSLDQGLQFLIQYYNGEERAKGNILERFSAQQFPDLHSELNLSSLELGDSALYFCASSPVLGGTDTQYFGPGTRLTVL.

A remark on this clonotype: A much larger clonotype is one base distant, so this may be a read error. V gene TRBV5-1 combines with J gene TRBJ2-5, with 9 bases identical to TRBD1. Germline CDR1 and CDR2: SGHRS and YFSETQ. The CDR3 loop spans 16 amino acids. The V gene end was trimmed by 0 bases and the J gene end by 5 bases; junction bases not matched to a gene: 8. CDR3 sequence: CASSLARQGGGETQYF. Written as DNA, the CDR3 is TGCGCCAGCAGCTTGGCCCGACAGGGGGGAGGGGAGACCCAGTACTTC.

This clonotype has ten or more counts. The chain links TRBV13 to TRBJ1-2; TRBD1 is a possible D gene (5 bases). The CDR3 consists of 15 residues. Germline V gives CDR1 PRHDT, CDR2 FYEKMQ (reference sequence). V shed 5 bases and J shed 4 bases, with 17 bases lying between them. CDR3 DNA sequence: TGTGCCAGCAGCGGGTACCGGGACGGGGGCTATGGCTACACCTTC. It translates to CASSGYRDGGYGYTF.

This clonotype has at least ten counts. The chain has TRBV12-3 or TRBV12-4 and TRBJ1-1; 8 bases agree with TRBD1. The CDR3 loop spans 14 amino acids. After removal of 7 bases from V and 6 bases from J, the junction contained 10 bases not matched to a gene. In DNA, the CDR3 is TGTGCCAGCACCAAGTGGACAGGGAGTCCTGAAGCTTTCTTT. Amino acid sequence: CASTKWTGSPEAFF.

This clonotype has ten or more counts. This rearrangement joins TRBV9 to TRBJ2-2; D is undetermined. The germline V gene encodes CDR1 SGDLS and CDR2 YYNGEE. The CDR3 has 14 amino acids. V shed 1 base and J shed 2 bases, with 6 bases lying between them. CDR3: CASSVTGNTGELFF. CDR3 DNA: TGTGCCAGCAGCGTAACCGGAAACACCGGGGAGCTGTTTTTT. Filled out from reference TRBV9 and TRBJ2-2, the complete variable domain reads DSGVTQTPKHLITATGQRVTLRCSPRSGDLSVYWYQQSLDQGLQFLIQYYNGEERAKGNILERFSAQQFPDLHSELNLSSLELGDSALYFCASSVTGNTGELFFGEGSRLTVL.

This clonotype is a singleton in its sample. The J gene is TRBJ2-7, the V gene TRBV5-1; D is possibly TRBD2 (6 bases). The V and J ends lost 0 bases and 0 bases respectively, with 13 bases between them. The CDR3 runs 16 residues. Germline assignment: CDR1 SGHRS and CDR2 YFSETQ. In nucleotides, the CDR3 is TGCGCCAGCAGCTTGGAGGGACTCTTCGTCTCCTACGAGCAGTACTTC. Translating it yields CASSLEGLFVSYEQYF.

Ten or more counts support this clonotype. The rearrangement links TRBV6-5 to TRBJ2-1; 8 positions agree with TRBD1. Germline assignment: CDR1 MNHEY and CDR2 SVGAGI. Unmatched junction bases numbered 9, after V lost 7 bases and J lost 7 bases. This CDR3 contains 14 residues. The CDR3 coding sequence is TGTGCCAGCATCGGTCTCAGGGGGCGAAATGAGCAGTTCTTC. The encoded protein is CASIGLRGRNEQFF.

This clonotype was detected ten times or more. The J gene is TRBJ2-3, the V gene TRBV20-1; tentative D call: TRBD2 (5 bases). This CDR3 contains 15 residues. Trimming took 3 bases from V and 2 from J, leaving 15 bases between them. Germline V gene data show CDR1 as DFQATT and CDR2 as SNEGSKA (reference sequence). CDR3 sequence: CSAREERVPTDTQYF. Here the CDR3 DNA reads TGCAGTGCTAGGGAGGAGAGGGTCCCCACAGATACGCAGTATTTT.

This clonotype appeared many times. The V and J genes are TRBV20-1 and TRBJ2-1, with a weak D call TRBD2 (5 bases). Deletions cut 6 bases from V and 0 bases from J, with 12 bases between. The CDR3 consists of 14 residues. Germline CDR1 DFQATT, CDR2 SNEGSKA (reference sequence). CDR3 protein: CSAPRTPSYNEQFF. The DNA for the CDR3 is TGCAGTGCCCCCCGGACTCCCTCCTACAATGAGCAGTTCTTC.

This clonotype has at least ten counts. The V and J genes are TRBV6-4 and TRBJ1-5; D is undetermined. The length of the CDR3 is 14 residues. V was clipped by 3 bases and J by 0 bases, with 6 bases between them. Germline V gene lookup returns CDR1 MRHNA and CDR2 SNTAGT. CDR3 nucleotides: TGTGCCAGCAGTGAGGCTTATAGCAATCAGCCCCAGCATTTT. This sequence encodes CASSEAYSNQPQHF.

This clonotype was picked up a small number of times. The CDR3 DNA sequence: TGTGCCAGCAGCTTCGGGCGGACAGGGGGCTACGAGCAGTACTTC. Translation gives CASSFGRTGGYEQYF. V is TRBV7-9 and J is TRBJ2-7; 10 positions match TRBD1. Germline CDR1 and CDR2: SEHNR and FQNEAQ (reference sequence). CDR3 size: 15 residues. With V trimmed by 3 bases and J by 3 bases, 5 bases remained unmatched.